What follows are 32 T cell receptor beta chains derived from one specimen sequenced in a study of technical replicates of blood from a handful of donors. This table comes from immunoSEQ multiplex PCR, and its TCRdb copy is limited to in-frame clones, with some not included. The sample comprises around 67,000 clones, 70% to 90% of which are singletons, and 5.1% rests with the top ten. The sequencing sample was made of PBMCs. The receptors derive from a human donor in good health. Some clones in this sample may be carry-over from other donors' samples.

The chain joins TRBV5-1 to TRBJ1-1; D is uncertain. CDR3 length: 13 residues. CDR1 and CDR2 from the germline V gene are SGHRS and YFSETQ. The V end lost 3 bases, the J end lost 6 bases, and 12 bases lay between the germline ends. CDR3 sequence (DNA): TGCGCCAGCAGCTATGCCCCGGCGGCTGAAGCTTTCTTT. As protein: CASSYAPAAEAFF.

The gene calls are TRBV30 and TRBJ1-1; perhaps TRBD1 as D (6 bases). This CDR3 has 17 residues. V was trimmed by 0 bases and J by 5 bases, leaving 22 bases between them. Germline CDR1 and CDR2: GTSNPN and SVGIG (reference sequence). The CDR3 region has the DNA TGTGCCTGGAGTGTATTTAAGGCAGGGGTGTTTTTTACTGAAGCTTTCTTT. Translating gives CAWSVFKAGVFFTEAFF. Variable domain in full (rest from reference TRBV30 and TRBJ1-1): SQTIHQWPATLVQPVGSPLSLECTVEGTSNPNLYWYRQAAGRGLQLLFYSVGIGQISSEVPQNLSASRPQDRQFILSSKKLLLSDSGFYLCAWSVFKAGVFFTEAFFGQGTRLTVV.

This sequence joins TRBV18 and TRBJ1-4, with D uncertain. This CDR3 has 12 residues. CDR1 and CDR2 (germline): KGHSH, LQKENI. V shed 6 bases and J shed 8 bases, with 10 bases lying between them. CDR3 in DNA: TGTGCCAGCTCTGACCGAGGAGAAAAACTGTTTTTT. Residues: CASSDRGEKLFF.

The rearrangement links TRBV11-2 to TRBJ2-2, with a weak D call TRBD2 (5 bases). The CDR3 totals 14 residues. Trimming cost V 1 base and J 5 bases, with 8 bases left between them. The germline gives CDR1 SGHAT, CDR2 FQNNGV. Here the CDR3 reads CASSLGSGTGELFF. The CDR3, as DNA: TGTGCCAGCAGCTTAGGCTCGGGGACCGGGGAGCTGTTTTTT.

The chain combines TRBV5-4 with TRBJ1-1; the D gene is possibly TRBD1 (5 bases). Per the germline V gene, CDR1 is SGHNT and CDR2 is YYREEE (reference sequence). The CDR3 contains 13 residues. The ends were cut back, 6 bases at V and 5 bases at J, with 14 bases in the middle. This CDR3 reads CASTSAQGTEAFF. The CDR3 bases are TGTGCCAGCACCTCAGCTCAGGGAACTGAAGCTTTCTTT.

This chain links TRBV2 with TRBJ1-4; TRBD1 aligns across 12 bases. From germline, CDR1 is SNHLY and CDR2 FYNNEI. The length of the CDR3 is 16 residues. V was clipped by 6 bases and J by 7 bases; unmatched bases: 9. The CDR3 region is CASSVGTGGLTEKLFF. The CDR3 DNA is TGTGCCAGCAGCGTCGGGACAGGGGGCCTGACTGAAAAACTGTTTTTT.

V and J are TRBV21-1 and TRBJ2-7; the table's D call, TRBD1, has no DNA check behind it. TRBV21-1 has pseudogene status. The CDR3 covers 15 residues. In DNA form, the CDR3 reads TGTGCCAGCAGCAAATGTGGGCAGGGGGACTACGAGCAGTACTTC. Its protein is CASSKCGQGDYEQYF.

This clone was seen a single time. The chain is built from TRBV19 and TRBJ1-6; unclear D gene. This CDR3 has 16 amino acids. Germline CDR1 reads LNHDA; CDR2 reads SQIVND (reference sequence). V was pared by 3 bases and J by 7 bases, with 16 bases between. The CDR3 DNA follows: TGTGCCAGTAGTATTTTGATTGGCTTGGAGAATTCACCCCTCCACTTT. It is translated as CASSILIGLENSPLHF.

This chain uses TRBV27 with TRBJ1-5; D is unresolved. The CDR3 extends over 13 amino acids. Germline CDR1 reads MNHEY; CDR2 reads SMNVEV (reference sequence). Trimming took off 1 base at V and 2 bases at J, with 3 bases between the two ends. CDR3 nucleotides: TGTGCCAGCAGTTTATTCGGCAATCAGCCCCAGCATTTT. It is translated as CASSLFGNQPQHF.

DNA of the CDR3: TGTGCCATCACCCACAGCCCGAACACCGGGGAGCTGTTTTTT. Encoded protein: CAITHSPNTGELFF. This sequence joins TRBV10-3 and TRBJ2-2; D uncertain. V was cut by 7 bases and J by 0 bases, with 9 bases left in between. The CDR3 has 14 residues. Per germline, CDR1 ENHRY and CDR2 SYGVKD.

The chain combines TRBV6-5 with TRBJ2-7; 9 bases line up with TRBD1. Per the germline V gene, CDR1 is MNHEY and CDR2 is SVGAGI. V dropped 6 bases and J dropped 4; count of bases not matched to a gene: 7. The CDR3 sequence is 14 residues long. The CDR3 here is CASREGTGKYEQYF. The CDR3 DNA is TGTGCCAGCAGAGAGGGGACAGGGAAGTACGAGCAGTACTTC.

V gene TRBV5-1 combines with J gene TRBJ2-2; 7 nucleotides line up with TRBD1. The germline V gene has CDR1 SGHRS and CDR2 YFSETQ. CDR3 length: 14 amino acids. Trimming cost V 0 bases and J 5 bases; bases outside gene matches: 1. The chain's CDR3 is CASSLGQGTGELFF. The CDR3 DNA is TGCGCCAGCAGCTTGGGACAGGGAACCGGGGAGCTGTTTTTT.

The chain has TRBV7-2 and TRBJ2-1, with 8 bases fitting TRBD2. This CDR3 has 14 amino acids. V lost 8 bases, J lost 9 bases, and 12 bases stayed unmatched. Germline V CDR1 and CDR2: SGHTA, FQGNSA. This CDR3 is CASRPSGRIGEQFF. The CDR3 nucleotides are TGTGCCAGCCGCCCAAGCGGGAGAATAGGTGAGCAGTTCTTC.

The table lists this clone with a count of one. Here the CDR3 reads CASSLSGTASSTDTQYF. The CDR3 coding sequence is TGTGCCAGCAGCTTATCCGGGACAGCTTCTAGCACAGATACGCAGTATTTT. The chain uses TRBV7-2 and TRBJ2-3, with TRBD1 matching 7 bases. With V trimmed by 2 bases and J by 0 bases, 8 bases remained unmatched. The germline V gene encodes CDR1 SGHTA and CDR2 FQGNSA. This CDR3 spans 17 amino acids. Supplemented by reference TRBV7-2 and TRBJ2-3, the full variable domain reads GAGVSQSPSNKVTEKGKDVELRCDPISGHTALYWYRQSLGQGLEFLIYFQGNSAPDKSGLPSDRFSAERTGGSVSTLTIQRTQQEDSAVYLCASSLSGTASSTDTQYFGPGTRLTVL.

The J gene is TRBJ2-7, the V gene TRBV19, with a tentative D call TRBD1 (6 bases). The CDR3 is 14 residues long. The germline CDR1 and CDR2 sequences are LNHDA and SQIVND (reference sequence). Trimming removed 3 bases from V and 3 bases from J, with 12 bases in between. CDR3 bases: TGTGCCAGTAGTATGAGACAGGATTTCTACGAGCAGTACTTC. This sequence encodes CASSMRQDFYEQYF.

This sequence joins TRBV2 and TRBJ2-7; possibly TRBD2 for D (6 bases). Per the germline V gene, CDR1 is SNHLY and CDR2 is FYNNEI. Trimming cost V 2 bases and J 3 bases, with 8 bases left between them. The CDR3 sequence is 13 residues long. As DNA, the CDR3 is TGTGCCAGCAGTGAAAGCGGGTACTACGAGCAGTACTTC. It specifies CASSESGYYEQYF.

The gene calls are TRBV18 and TRBJ2-3, with D possibly being TRBD1 (6 bases). CDR1 and CDR2 from the germline V gene are KGHSH and LQKENI. The CDR3 length is 15 residues. The V end lost 3 bases, the J end lost 0 bases, and 10 bases lay between the germline ends. The DNA for the CDR3 is TGTGCCAGCTCACCCCAGGGGCCTAGCACAGATACGCAGTATTTT. This encodes CASSPQGPSTDTQYF.

This chain uses TRBV5-4 with TRBJ2-6; tentative D call: TRBD2 (5 bases). The CDR3 sequence is 17 residues long. The V gene lost 5 bases and the J gene lost 0 bases, with 15 bases spanning the gap. Germline V CDR1 and CDR2: SGHNT, YYREEE (reference sequence). The CDR3 sequence is CASRDGRGSSGANVLTF. Here the CDR3 DNA reads TGTGCCAGCAGAGACGGACGGGGATCCTCTGGGGCCAACGTCCTGACTTTC.

The chain links TRBV10-2 to TRBJ2-2; tentative D call: TRBD2 (6 bases). Trimming shortened V by 4 bases and J by 6 bases, and 9 bases separated the two germline ends. This CDR3 comprises 13 residues. Germline V gene lookup returns CDR1 WSHSY and CDR2 SAAADI. The CDR3 sequence: CASSGGVAGELFF. The CDR3 DNA follows: TGCGCCAGCAGTGGGGGGGTGGCCGGGGAGCTGTTTTTT.

V and J are TRBV15 and TRBJ1-2; D is possibly TRBD1 (6 bases). With 0 bases removed from V and 4 bases from J, the gap between germline ends came to 12 bases. Germline CDR1 is LNHNV and CDR2 is YYDKDF (reference sequence). The CDR3 is 15 amino acids. As DNA, the CDR3 is TGTGCCACCAGCAGAGATCTGGTAGGGGGCTATGGCTACACCTTC. Its translation: CATSRDLVGGYGYTF.

The genes are TRBV7-8 and TRBJ2-7; possible D gene TRBD1, 6 bases. Germline V gene data show CDR1 as SGHVS and CDR2 as FQNEAQ. Between the trimmed V and J ends, which lost 4 bases and 3 bases, there was a span of 10 bases. The CDR3 contains 13 residues. The CDR3 bases are TGTGCCAGCAGCTACGGACAGTACTACGAGCAGTACTTC. Translating it yields CASSYGQYYEQYF.

The chain employs TRBV2 and TRBJ2-6; 10 nucleotides agree with TRBD1. Looked up from germline, CDR1 is SNHLY and CDR2 is FYNNEI. The V gene end was trimmed by 7 bases and the J gene end by 0 bases; junction bases not matched to a gene: 6. The CDR3 has 17 residues. The CDR3 reads CASNQDRGSSGANVLTF. CDR3 DNA sequence: TGTGCCAGCAATCAGGACAGGGGGAGCTCTGGGGCCAACGTCCTGACTTTC. Using reference TRBV2 and TRBJ2-6 for the parts outside the CDR3, the full variable domain is EPEVTQTPSHQVTQMGQEVILRCVPISNHLYFYWYRQILGQKVEFLVSFYNNEISEKSEIFDDQFSVERPDGSNFTLKIRSTKLEDSAMYFCASNQDRGSSGANVLTFGAGSRLTVL.

The chain recombines TRBV10-3 with TRBJ2-7; 13 bases map to TRBD2. Per germline, CDR1 ENHRY and CDR2 SYGVKD. The ends lost 10 bases at V and 2 bases at J; junction bases unmatched: 11. CDR3 size: 16 residues. The CDR3 loop reads CATSLAGTSGTYEQYF. The CDR3 bases are TGTGCCACCTCACTAGCCGGGACTAGCGGGACCTACGAGCAGTACTTC.

The genes are TRBV19 and TRBJ1-5; 9 bases line up with TRBD1. The CDR3 is made up of 16 amino acids. The V gene end was trimmed by 6 bases and the J gene end by 6 bases; junction bases not matched to a gene: 12. Germline V lookup: CDR1 LNHDA, CDR2 SQIVND (reference sequence). CDR3 region: CASRGNRQGVSQPQHF. CDR3 in DNA: TGTGCCAGTAGAGGTAATCGACAGGGGGTGAGTCAGCCCCAGCATTTT. Looking up the rest from reference TRBV19 and TRBJ1-5 gives the full variable domain: DGGITQSPKYLFRKEGQNVTLSCEQNLNHDAMYWYRQDPGQGLRLIYYSQIVNDFQKGDIAEGYSVSREKKESFPLTVTSAQKNPTAFYLCASRGNRQGVSQPQHFGDGTRLSIL.

This chain links TRBV30 with TRBJ2-6; D is possibly TRBD1 (6 bases). Germline-derived CDR1 and CDR2 are GTSNPN and SVGIG (reference sequence). V lost 8 bases, J lost 3 bases, and 11 bases lay in between. The CDR3 sequence is 13 residues long. The CDR3 sequence: CARQDFGANVLTF. CDR3 in DNA: TGTGCCCGACAGGATTTTGGGGCCAACGTCCTGACTTTC.

The CDR3 nucleotides read TGTGCCAGCTCACCACCGGGTCGTTATAGCGGTGGTGAGCAGTTCTTC. It yields the protein CASSPPGRYSGGEQFF. The chain links TRBV18 to TRBJ2-1, with a tentative D call TRBD2 (6 bases). Germline V lookup: CDR1 KGHSH, CDR2 LQKENI. The CDR3 consists of 16 residues. The V and J ends lost 0 bases and 9 bases respectively, with 18 bases between them.

The chain employs TRBV18 and TRBJ2-2; TRBD2 matches 9 bases. J lost 3 bases, V lost 5 bases, and 4 bases had no gene match. Germline CDR1 reads KGHSH; CDR2 reads LQKENI. The CDR3 length is 15 residues. CDR3 nucleotide sequence: TGTGCCAGCTCAATTCCTAGCGGGGACACCGGGGAGCTGTTTTTT. It is translated as CASSIPSGDTGELFF.

The genes are TRBV15 and TRBJ1-2, with D uncertain. Deletions cut 0 bases from V and 7 bases from J, with 18 bases between. This CDR3 is 16 amino acids long. Germline CDR1 is LNHNV and CDR2 is YYDKDF (reference sequence). CDR3 protein: CATSRDRDGQVGGYTF. Here the CDR3 DNA reads TGTGCCACCAGCAGAGATCGCGACGGCCAGGTCGGTGGCTACACCTTC. Full variable domain (missing parts from reference TRBV15 and TRBJ1-2): DAMVIQNPRYQVTQFGKPVTLSCSQTLNHNVMYWYQQKSSQAPKLLFHYYDKDFNNEADTPDNFQSRRPNTSFCFLDIRSPGLGDTAMYLCATSRDRDGQVGGYTFGSGTRLTVV.

This rearrangement joins TRBV7-7 to TRBJ2-1; 13 bases align to TRBD2. Per the germline V gene, CDR1 is SSHAT and CDR2 is FNYEAQ (reference sequence). The V segment lost 5 bases and the J segment 4 bases; nucleotides outside the gene matches: 14. There are 19 residues in the CDR3. The CDR3 DNA reads TGTGCCAGCAGCATATCAGTTGGACTAGCGGGAGCATGGTACAATGAGCAGTTCTTC. Translation: CASSISVGLAGAWYNEQFF.

Written as DNA, the CDR3 is TGTGCCAGCAGCTCGGACGGGAACACCAAGTACTTC. It codes for CASSSDGNTKYF. The chain joins TRBV5-5 to TRBJ2-5; tentatively, D is TRBD2 (5 bases). CDR1 is SGHKS and CDR2 is YYEKEE in the germline V gene (reference sequence). V was shortened by 3 bases and J by 12 bases, with 15 bases between the two germline ends. The CDR3 sequence is 12 residues long.

For the CDR3, the DNA is TGTGCCAGCAGTTCATATAGCGGGAGTCGCTACGAGCAGTACTTC. It is translated as CASSSYSGSRYEQYF. The chain carries TRBV27 and TRBJ2-7, with 9 bases aligning to TRBD2. This CDR3 spans 15 amino acids. V trimming: 4 bases; J trimming: 3 bases; junction bases outside the gene matches: 7. The germline CDR1 and CDR2 sequences are MNHEY and SMNVEV (reference sequence).

V is TRBV13 and J is TRBJ2-3; 14 bases agree with TRBD2. The junction had 3 bases not matched to a gene; V was cut back by 5 bases and J by 5 bases. The CDR3 consists of 15 residues. Germline V gene data show CDR1 as PRHDT and CDR2 as FYEKMQ (reference sequence). CDR3 in amino acids: CASSRLAGGRDTQYF. DNA of the CDR3: TGTGCCAGCAGCCGACTAGCGGGAGGGAGAGATACGCAGTATTTT.